The present T cell receptor (beta chain) was sequenced within a study of T cell changes during pregnancy in multiple sclerosis. Method: immunoSEQ multiplex PCR; TCRdb's copy keeps in-frame clones and lacks some. Of fewer than 50,000 clones listed, approximately 91% are singletons. CDR3 length equals 10 residues. In germline, CDR1 is MNHNY, CDR2 SVGAGI (reference sequence). V dropped 6 bases and J dropped 5 bases, with 5 bases sitting between them. The clonotype comes from a female donor with multiple sclerosis, enrolled in a pregnancy study. This material consisted of CD8+ T cells from peripheral blood mononuclear cells, taken after pregnancy. The V and J genes are TRBV6-6 and TRBJ2-7; D might be TRBD1 (5 bases). The CDR3 is CASRDNEQYF. DNA of the CDR3: TGTGCCAGCAGGGACAACGAGCAGTACTTC.